The 13 T cell receptor beta chains reported below all come from one sample, sequenced in a study of cytomegalovirus exposure and HLA in healthy donors. Method: immunoSEQ multiplex PCR; TCRdb's copy keeps in-frame clones and lacks some. This sample has about 76,000 clones, with about 94% found just once. The specimen sequenced was PBMCs. The source of these receptors is a man between 18 and 35 years old in good health and CMV-seropositive.

The rearrangement links TRBV19 to TRBJ2-5, with D possibly matching TRBD1 (5 bases). The V end was cut by 9 bases, the J end by 1 base, with 12 bases between. In germline, CDR1 is LNHDA, CDR2 SQIVND (reference sequence). The CDR3 has 13 amino acids. The CDR3 sequence: CASQGRLQETQYF. The CDR3 DNA is TGTGCCAGCCAGGGAAGACTCCAAGAGACCCAGTACTTC.

This clone has a single count. The gene calls are TRBV2 and TRBJ1-1; D might be TRBD1 (5 bases). This CDR3 is built from 14 residues. Germline values: CDR1 SNHLY, CDR2 FYNNEI. With 6 bases removed from V and 2 bases from J, the gap between germline ends came to 13 bases. The CDR3, as DNA: TGTGCCAGCAGCGGGGGACCGGGAAACACTGAAGCTTTCTTT. The encoded protein is CASSGGPGNTEAFF.

V gene TRBV9 combines with J gene TRBJ2-5; 7 positions agree with TRBD2. The germline V gene encodes CDR1 SGDLS and CDR2 YYNGEE. The CDR3 has 17 residues. V shed 4 bases, J shed 0 bases, and the junction held 12 bases outside the gene matches. As DNA, the CDR3 is TGTGCCAGCAGCTCGGGCCTTCTAGCGGCGAACCAAGAGACCCAGTACTTC. Translation gives CASSSGLLAANQETQYF.

The genes are TRBV6-6 and TRBJ2-7, with TRBD2 matching 9 bases. The CDR3 is 14 amino acids. Germline CDR1 and CDR2: MNHNY and SVGAGI (reference sequence). The junction had 11 bases not matched to a gene; V was cut back by 7 bases and J by 7 bases. CDR3 sequence (DNA): TGTGCCAGCACCCCACCGGCGGGGGGGAAAGAGCAGTACTTC. This sequence encodes CASTPPAGGKEQYF.

The chain links TRBV30 to TRBJ2-7; possible D gene TRBD1, 6 bases. The germline V gene has CDR1 GTSNPN and CDR2 SVGIG (reference sequence). The CDR3 spans 14 residues. V was cut by 3 bases and J by 3 bases, with 15 bases left in between. The CDR3 DNA follows: TGTGCCTGGAGCTACAGGGTAGCCTTCTACGAGCAGTACTTC. It encodes CAWSYRVAFYEQYF.

The chain recombines TRBV11-2 with TRBJ1-3; D unresolved. The V end was cut by 4 bases, the J end by 4 bases, with 23 bases between. This CDR3 is built from 18 residues. The germline CDR1 and CDR2 sequences are SGHAT and FQNNGV. CDR3: CASSSLSRRRARGNTIYF. CDR3 coding DNA: TGTGCCAGCAGCTCCCTCTCTCGCCGGAGGGCGCGAGGAAACACCATATATTTT.

The chain links TRBV28 to TRBJ2-7; possibly TRBD2 for D (7 bases). CDR3 length: 14 amino acids. Germline values: CDR1 MDHEN, CDR2 SYDVKM. Trimming pared 4 bases from V and 5 bases from J, leaving 15 bases between. CDR3 region: CASSSHREGNEQYF. The DNA for the CDR3 is TGTGCCAGCAGTTCCCACAGGGAGGGTAACGAGCAGTACTTC. Using reference TRBV28 and TRBJ2-7 for the parts outside the CDR3, the full variable domain is DVKVTQSSRYLVKRTGEKVFLECVQDMDHENMFWYRQDPGLGLRLIYFSYDVKMKEKGDIPEGYSVSREKKERFSLILESASTNQTSMYLCASSSHREGNEQYFGPGTRLTVT.

The gene calls are TRBV9 and TRBJ1-3; D possibly corresponds to TRBD1 (5 bases). V lost 3 bases and J 6 bases, leaving 16 bases between the germline ends. The CDR3 is 15 amino acids. Looked up from germline, CDR1 is SGDLS and CDR2 is YYNGEE. CDR3 DNA: TGTGCCAGCAGCGCAAGGGGCCTCTTCGAAAACACCATATATTTT. Translated: CASSARGLFENTIYF.

This rearrangement joins TRBV19 to TRBJ2-7, with 11 bases that match TRBD1. Germline V gene sequence: CDR1 LNHDA, CDR2 SQIVND (reference sequence). V lost 5 bases, J lost 4 bases, and 4 bases stayed unmatched. This CDR3 is built from 14 residues. CDR3 bases: TGTGCCAGTAGTGTAGGACAGGGGGCGTACGAGCAGTACTTC. Protein product: CASSVGQGAYEQYF.

The chain uses TRBV30 and TRBJ2-3; 9 bases are a match to TRBD2. The CDR3 contains 12 residues. Germline CDR1 GTSNPN, CDR2 SVGIG (reference sequence). Trimming took 7 bases from V and 6 from J; bases not matched to a gene: 5. The CDR3 DNA is TGTGCCTTTGCCAGCGGGAGGGATACGCAGTATTTT. It is translated as CAFASGRDTQYF.

V is TRBV4-2 and J is TRBJ2-7, with D tentatively TRBD2 (5 bases). The CDR3 has 14 residues. CDR1 is LGHNA and CDR2 is YNFKEQ in the germline V gene. Trimming shortened V by 4 bases and J by 2 bases, and 12 bases separated the two germline ends. The CDR3 sequence: CASSLDYGAYEQYF. The CDR3 region has the DNA TGTGCCAGCAGCCTTGACTACGGAGCCTACGAGCAGTACTTC.

The chain carries TRBV27 and TRBJ2-7; TRBD2 matches 9 bases. The CDR3 contains 16 residues. Germline CDR1 reads MNHEY; CDR2 reads SMNVEV (reference sequence). V shed 8 bases and J 2 bases; nucleotides not matched to a gene: 13. The DNA of the CDR3 is TGTGCCAGCGGACTCTCGCATGGCGGGAGGGCCTACGAGCAGTACTTC. Amino acids: CASGLSHGGRAYEQYF.

This rearrangement joins TRBV5-6 to TRBJ2-7; tentatively, D is TRBD1 (6 bases). The ends were cut back, 4 bases at V and 3 bases at J, with 14 bases in the middle. CDR1 and CDR2 from the germline V gene are SGHDT and YYEEEE. This CDR3 is built from 14 residues. For the CDR3, the DNA is TGTGCCAGCAGCGCAGGGGTCCCAGGCTACGAGCAGTACTTC. It encodes CASSAGVPGYEQYF.